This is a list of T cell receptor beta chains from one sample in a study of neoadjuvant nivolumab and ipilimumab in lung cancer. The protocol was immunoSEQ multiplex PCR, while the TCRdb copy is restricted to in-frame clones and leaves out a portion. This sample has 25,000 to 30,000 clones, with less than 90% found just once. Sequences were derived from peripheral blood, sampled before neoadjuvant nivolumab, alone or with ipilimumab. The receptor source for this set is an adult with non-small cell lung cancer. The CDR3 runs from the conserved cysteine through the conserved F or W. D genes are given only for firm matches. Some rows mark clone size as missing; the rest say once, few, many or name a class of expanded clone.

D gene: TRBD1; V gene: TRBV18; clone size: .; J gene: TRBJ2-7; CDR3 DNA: TGTGCCAGCTCACTGAACAGGGGGGAAGGGGATGTGCAGTACTTC; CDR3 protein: CASSLNRGEGDVQYF
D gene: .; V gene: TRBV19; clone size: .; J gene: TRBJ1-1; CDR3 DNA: TGTGCCAGTAGTATCGGGTTCAGGAGGAGAGGTGAAGCTTTCTTT; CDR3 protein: CASSIGFRRRGEAFF
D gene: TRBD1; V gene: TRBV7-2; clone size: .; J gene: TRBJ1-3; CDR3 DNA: TGTGCCAGCAGCTTGACAGGGTTTAACACCATATATTTT; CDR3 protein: CASSLTGFNTIYF
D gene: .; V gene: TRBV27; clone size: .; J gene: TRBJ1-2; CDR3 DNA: TGTGCCAGCAGGGGGGTTCTTGATGGCTACACCTTC; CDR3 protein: CASRGVLDGYTF
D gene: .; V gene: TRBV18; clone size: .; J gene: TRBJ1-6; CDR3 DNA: TGTGCCAGCTCACCCTCAGGGATTTATAATTCACCCCTCCACTTT; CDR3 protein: CASSPSGIYNSPLHF
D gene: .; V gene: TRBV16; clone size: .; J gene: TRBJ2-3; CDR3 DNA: TGTGCCAGCAGCCTCACCTTTGACAGCTTCACAGATACGCAGTATTTT; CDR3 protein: CASSLTFDSFTDTQYF
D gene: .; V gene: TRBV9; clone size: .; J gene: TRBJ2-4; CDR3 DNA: TGTGCCAGCAGCGTAGATTATCAGGGGGGCAACATTCAGTACTTC; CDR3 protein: CASSVDYQGGNIQYF
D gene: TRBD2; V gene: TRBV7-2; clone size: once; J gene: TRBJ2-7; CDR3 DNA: TGTGCCAGCAGCTTAGATACGGGGGGGACCTACGAGCAGTACTTC; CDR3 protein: CASSLDTGGTYEQYF
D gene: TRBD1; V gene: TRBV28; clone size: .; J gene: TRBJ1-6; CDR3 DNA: TGTGCCAGCAGTCCTACTTCCGGGACAGCGAGCTCCTATAATTCACCCCTCCACTTT; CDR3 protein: CASSPTSGTASSYNSPLHF
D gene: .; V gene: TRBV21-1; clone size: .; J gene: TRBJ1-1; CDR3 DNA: TGTGCCAGCAGCAAAACTAGGGGCACTGAAGCTTTCTTT; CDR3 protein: CASSKTRGTEAFF
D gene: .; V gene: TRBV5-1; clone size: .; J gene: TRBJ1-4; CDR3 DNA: TGCGCCAGCAGCTTGGGGGGTGCAACTAATGAAAAACTGTTTTTT; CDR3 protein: CASSLGGATNEKLFF
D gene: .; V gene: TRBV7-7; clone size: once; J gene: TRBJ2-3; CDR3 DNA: TGTGCCAGCAGCTTAAAGCCGGGGGTTGATGGGACAGATACGCAGTATTTT; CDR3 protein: CASSLKPGVDGTDTQYF
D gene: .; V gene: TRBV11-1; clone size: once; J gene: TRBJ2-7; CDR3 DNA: TGTGCCAGCAGCCCCAGAGGGCATGGAAACTACGAGCAGTACTTC; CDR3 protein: CASSPRGHGNYEQYF
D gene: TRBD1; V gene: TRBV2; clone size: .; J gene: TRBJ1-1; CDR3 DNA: TGTGCCAGCAACCTAAGAGGGGGCCGGGACACTGAAGCTTTCTTT; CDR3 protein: CASNLRGGRDTEAFF
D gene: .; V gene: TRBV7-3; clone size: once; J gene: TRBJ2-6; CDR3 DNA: TGTGCCAGCAGCCCCGGGTTCCATGGGGCCAACGTCCTGACTTTC; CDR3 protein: CASSPGFHGANVLTF
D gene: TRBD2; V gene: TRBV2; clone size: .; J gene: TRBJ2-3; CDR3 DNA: TGTGCCAGCAGATCACCCAGCGGGGGGGGCACAGATACGCAGTATTTT; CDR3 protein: CASRSPSGGGTDTQYF
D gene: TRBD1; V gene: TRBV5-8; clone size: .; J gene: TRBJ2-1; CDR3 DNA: TGTGCCAGCAGCCTGCCCGGACAGGGGTACAATGAGCAGTTCTTC; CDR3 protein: CASSLPGQGYNEQFF
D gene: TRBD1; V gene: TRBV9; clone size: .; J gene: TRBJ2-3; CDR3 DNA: TGTGCCAGCAGCGTTAACAGGGGCGCAACGGATACGCAGTATTTT; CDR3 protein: CASSVNRGATDTQYF
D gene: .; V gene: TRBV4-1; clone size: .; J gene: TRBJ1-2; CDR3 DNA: TGCGCCAGCAGCCCCTGGCGGAGAGAACACTATGGCTACACCTTC; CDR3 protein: CASSPWRREHYGYTF
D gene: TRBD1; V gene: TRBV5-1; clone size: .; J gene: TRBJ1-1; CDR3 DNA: TGCGCCAGCAGCCGGCCGGGACAGAGGCGTAGTTACACTGAAGCTTTCTTT; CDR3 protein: CASSRPGQRRSYTEAFF
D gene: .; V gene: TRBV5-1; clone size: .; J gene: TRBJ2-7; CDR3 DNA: TGCGCCAGCAGCGCCCAGGTGGACTCCTACGAGCAGTACTTC; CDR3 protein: CASSAQVDSYEQYF
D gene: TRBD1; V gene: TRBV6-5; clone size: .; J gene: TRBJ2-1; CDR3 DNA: TGTGCCAGCAGTTCCGGACAGGGGAGTTCCTACAATGAGCAGTTCTTC; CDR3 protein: CASSSGQGSSYNEQFF
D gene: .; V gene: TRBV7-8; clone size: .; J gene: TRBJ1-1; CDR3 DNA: TGTGCCAGCAGACCGCAGACAGTGAACACTGAAGCTTTCTTT; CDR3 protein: CASRPQTVNTEAFF
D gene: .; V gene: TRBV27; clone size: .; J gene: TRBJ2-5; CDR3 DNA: TGTGCCAGCAGTGTGCGGGGCGGGGAGACCCAGTACTTC; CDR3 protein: CASSVRGGETQYF
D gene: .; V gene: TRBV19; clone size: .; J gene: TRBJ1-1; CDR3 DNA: TGTGCCAGTAGTGGCCAGGGTGGCACTGAAGCTTTCTTT; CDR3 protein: CASSGQGGTEAFF
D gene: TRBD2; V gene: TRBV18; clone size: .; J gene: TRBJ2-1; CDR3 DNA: TGTGCCAGCTCACCACCGACAGGCGGGGGGGACTACAATGAGCAGTTCTTC; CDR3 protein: CASSPPTGGGDYNEQFF
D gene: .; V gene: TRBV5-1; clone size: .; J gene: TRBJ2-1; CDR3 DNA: TGCGCCAGCAGCTTGGCCCAGATCTACAATGAGCAGTTCTTC; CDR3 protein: CASSLAQIYNEQFF
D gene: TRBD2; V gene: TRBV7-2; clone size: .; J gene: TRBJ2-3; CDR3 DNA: TGTGCCAGCAGCTCAAACCTCTACTGGACTAGCGGCCGCACAGATACGCAGTATTTT; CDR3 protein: CASSSNLYWTSGRTDTQYF
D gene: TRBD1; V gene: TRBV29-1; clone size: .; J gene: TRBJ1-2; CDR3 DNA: TGCAGCGTTGATGATGGACAGGGTCACGGCTACACCTTC; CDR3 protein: CSVDDGQGHGYTF
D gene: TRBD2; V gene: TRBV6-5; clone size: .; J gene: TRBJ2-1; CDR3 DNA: TGTGCCAGCAGTTACCGGGGACTACAAAATGGTGAGCAGTTCTTC; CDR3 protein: CASSYRGLQNGEQFF
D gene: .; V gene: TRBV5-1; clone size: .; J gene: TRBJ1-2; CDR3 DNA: TGCGCCAGCAGCTTGGGGAAAGCTAACTATGGCTACACCTTC; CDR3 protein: CASSLGKANYGYTF
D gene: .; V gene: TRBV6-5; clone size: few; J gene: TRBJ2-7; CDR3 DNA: TGTGCCAGCAGCCCTGGGACCGGGAGAGGCTACGAGCAGTACTTC; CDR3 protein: CASSPGTGRGYEQYF
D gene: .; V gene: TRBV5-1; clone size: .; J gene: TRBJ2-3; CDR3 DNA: TGCGCCAGCAGCTTGAAGACAGTCTCCACTAGCACAGATACGCAGTATTTT; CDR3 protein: CASSLKTVSTSTDTQYF
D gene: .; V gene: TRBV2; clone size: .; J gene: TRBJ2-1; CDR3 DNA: TGTGCCAGCAGGCAGAGCTCCTACAATGAGCAGTTCTTC; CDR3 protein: CASRQSSYNEQFF
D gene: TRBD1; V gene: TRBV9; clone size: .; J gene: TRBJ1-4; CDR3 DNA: TGTGCCAGCAGCCCACCAGGACAGGAGGGGCGTGAAAAACTGTTTTTT; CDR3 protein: CASSPPGQEGREKLFF
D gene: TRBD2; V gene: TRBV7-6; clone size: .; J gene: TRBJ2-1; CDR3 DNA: TGTGCCAGCAGCTTCTATCGGACTAGCGGGGGGGGTTCCTACAATGAGCAGTTCTTC; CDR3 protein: CASSFYRTSGGGSYNEQFF
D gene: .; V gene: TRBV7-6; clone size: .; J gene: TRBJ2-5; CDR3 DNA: TGTGCCACCGAGGGAGGGGGCGAGGAGACCCAGTACTTC; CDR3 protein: CATEGGGEETQYF
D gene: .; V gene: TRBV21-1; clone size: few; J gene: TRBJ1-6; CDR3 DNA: TGTGCCAGCAGCATCCACACTTGTTGTTCACCCCTCCACTTT; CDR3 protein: CASSIHTCCSPLHF
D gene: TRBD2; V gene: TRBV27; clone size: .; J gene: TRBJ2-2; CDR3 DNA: TGTGCCAGCAGTTGGGGGGGCACCGGGGAGCTGTTTTTT; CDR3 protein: CASSWGGTGELFF
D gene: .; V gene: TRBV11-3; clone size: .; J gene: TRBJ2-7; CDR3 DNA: TGTGCCAGCAGCTTAGACGGCAACTACGAGCAGTACTTC; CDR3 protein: CASSLDGNYEQYF
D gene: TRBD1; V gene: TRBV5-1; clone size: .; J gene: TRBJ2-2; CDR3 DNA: TGCGCCACCCGAGGACAGGTGAACACCGGGGAGCTGTTTTTT; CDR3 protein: CATRGQVNTGELFF
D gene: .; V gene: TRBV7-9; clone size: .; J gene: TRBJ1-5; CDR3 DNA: TGTGCCAGCAGCTTAGTTTGGGCAGGGGCTAGCAATCAGCCCCAGCATTTT; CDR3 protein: CASSLVWAGASNQPQHF
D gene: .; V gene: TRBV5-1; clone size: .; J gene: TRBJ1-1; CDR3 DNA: TGCGCCAGCAGCCAAACCACCCCGGCGGTCCCTGAAGCTTTCTTT; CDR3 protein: CASSQTTPAVPEAFF
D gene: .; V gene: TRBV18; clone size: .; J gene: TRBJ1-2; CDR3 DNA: TGTGCCAGCTCACCACTGCTCAGGGACGGCTACACCTTC; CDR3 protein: CASSPLLRDGYTF
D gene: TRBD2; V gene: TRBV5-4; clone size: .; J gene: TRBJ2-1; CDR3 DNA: TGTGCCAGCAGCTTGGCATCGGGAGGGGGGAATTACAATGAGCAGTTCTTC; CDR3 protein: CASSLASGGGNYNEQFF
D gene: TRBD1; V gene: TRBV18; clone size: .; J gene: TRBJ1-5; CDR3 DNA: TGTGCCAGCTCACTCACGCGGACAGGGAGCGAAGATCAGCCCCAGCATTTT; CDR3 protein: CASSLTRTGSEDQPQHF
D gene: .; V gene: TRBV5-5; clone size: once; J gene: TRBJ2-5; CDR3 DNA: TGTGCCAGCATCCCTGAGGGGGGGTACCAAGAGACCCAGTACTTC; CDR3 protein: CASIPEGGYQETQYF
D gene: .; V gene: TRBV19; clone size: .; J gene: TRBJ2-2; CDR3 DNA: TGTGCCAGTCGTAATTTAGCGGCCCGAGACACCGGGGAGCTGTTTTTT; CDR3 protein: CASRNLAARDTGELFF
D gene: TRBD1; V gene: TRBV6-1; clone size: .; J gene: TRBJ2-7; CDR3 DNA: TGTGCCAGCAGAAACGGACAGGACTACGAGCAGTACTTC; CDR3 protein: CASRNGQDYEQYF
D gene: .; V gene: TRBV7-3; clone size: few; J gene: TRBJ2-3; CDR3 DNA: TGTGCCAGCAGCTTGAATCCCTTTCGCACAGATACGCAGTATTTT; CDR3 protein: CASSLNPFRTDTQYF
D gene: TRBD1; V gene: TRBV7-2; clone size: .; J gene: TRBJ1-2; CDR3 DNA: TGTGCCAGCAGCTCGTACAGGGGAAACTATGGCTACACCTTC; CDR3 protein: CASSSYRGNYGYTF
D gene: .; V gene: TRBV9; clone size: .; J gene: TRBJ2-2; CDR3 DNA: TGTGCCAGCAGCGCATCTCTCGGGGAGCTGTTTTTT; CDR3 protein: CASSASLGELFF
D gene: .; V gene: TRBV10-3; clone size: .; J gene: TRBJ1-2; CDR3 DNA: TGTGCCATCAGTGAGTCCCCGGACACGTCCTATGGCTACACCTTC; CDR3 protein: CAISESPDTSYGYTF
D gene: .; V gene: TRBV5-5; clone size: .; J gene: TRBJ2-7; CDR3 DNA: TGTGCCAGCAGCTCGGACCTGTCTTGGGAGCAGTACTTC; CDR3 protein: CASSSDLSWEQYF
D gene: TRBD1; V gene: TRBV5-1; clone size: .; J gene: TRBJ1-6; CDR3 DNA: TGCGCCAGCAGCTTGGTGGGGCAGGGGGGACCCCTCCACTTT; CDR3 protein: CASSLVGQGGPLHF
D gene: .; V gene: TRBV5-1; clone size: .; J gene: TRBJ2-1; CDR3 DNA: TGCGCCAGCAGCCGTGACGGAGACCCGTACAATGAGCAGTTCTTC; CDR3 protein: CASSRDGDPYNEQFF
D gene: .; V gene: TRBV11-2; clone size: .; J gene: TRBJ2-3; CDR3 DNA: TGTGCCAGCAGCCTTCTTAAGGGGGGGGCGGGCACAGATACGCAGTATTTT; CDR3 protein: CASSLLKGGAGTDTQYF
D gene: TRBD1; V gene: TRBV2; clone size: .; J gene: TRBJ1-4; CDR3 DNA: TGTGCCAGCAAACCGGACAGGGCGCATAATGAAAAACTGTTTTTT; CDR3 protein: CASKPDRAHNEKLFF